This T cell receptor (beta chain) was recovered during a study of long-term antiretroviral therapy in people with HIV (dated 2022 in TCRdb). As for the study more broadly: Collection of the earliest samples took place about a decade ahead of the 2015 WHO recommendation for immediate ART, at a time when ART was typically delayed until CD4 counts fell. A retrospective serial study tested whether changes in peripheral blood TRB repertoire composition and diversity were associated with ART initiation and durable HIV suppression. The cohort contributed about 200 cryopreserved PBMC samples from about 31 adults with confirmed HIV infection, collected serially over a mean of about 6 years (range 1-12). About two fifths of the roughly 30 participants with HIV were female. No cross-contamination during QIAcube processing was seen in test extractions of a monoclonal T-cell line run alongside roughly 35 polyclonal samples. Here is what the overall study found, with its caveats: ART initiation was associated with a significant increase in TRB diversity, but diversity stayed significantly below transplant donor controls even after long-term ART. Expanded TRB clones identified before ART initiation dominated the repertoire across all time points, though the dominance fluctuated and decreased in many PLHIV after ART. The samples span the years 2004 to 2017, and the ART regimens used may be less effective than current regimens. Inferences about post-ART repertoire changes were limited because no data were available on ART adherence, viral resistance or therapy changes. Unsorted PBMC were profiled instead of sorted CD4+ and CD8+ T cells because pre-ART samples had limited cell numbers. Because PBMC availability was limited, only the TCR beta chain was sequenced, with no alpha chain pairing. Narrower CDR3 length ranges were observed in HIV repertoires than in controls, and an antigen-experienced repertoire with only a slight naive shift after ART was suggested by the network structure.

Participants were included only if at least one PBMC sample before ART initiation and at least two post-ART samples were available. All participants with HIV were treated in the United States of America. Before DNA extraction, cryopreserved samples of roughly 0.95-10 million PBMC were thawed and washed. At the time of the earliest PBMC sample for each participant with HIV, ages ranged from about 23 to 60 years. PBMC samples from each participant spanned 1-4 timepoints before ART initiation and 2-8 timepoints after ART initiation, with a median of 7 samples. For every participant, serial HIV viral load, CD4+ T-cell count, ART history and demographic data were obtained. A Qiagen kit on a QIAcube was used to extract genomic DNA from unsorted PBMC, with samples processed in batches of 12. The immunoSEQ hsTCRB v3.0 assay was used at survey level resolution to sequence the TRB variable region. A depth of 40,000-50,000 T-cell genomes per sample was targeted for TRB sequencing. TRB libraries were pooled and sequenced on an Illumina MiSeq using a v3 150-cycle kit. For the original study's pipeline: Repertoire analysis was run in R within a reproducible Nextflow workflow that covered QC, data transformation and analysis. LymphoSeq2, an R package for AIRR-Seq data exploration, was used to implement custom analyses. Four samples that yielded fewer than 5000 total TRB sequences were excluded, so that around 190 HIV repertoires were analyzed. Of the 188 retained HIV repertoires, 55 to 60 were collected before and around 130 after ART initiation. Each repertoire was downsampled to 5000 TRB nucleotide sequences, and summary statistics were averaged across 100 downsampling iterations. The analysis kept only TRB sequences whose CDR3 regions were at least seven amino acids long. A Shannon entropy-derived clonality score and the Gini coefficient were used to measure diversity. In the repertoire networks, any two of the top 5000 CDR3 amino acid sequences were linked whenever the two sequences differed by an edit distance of one. For TRB CDR3 amino acid sequences, GLIPH2 was used to predict antigen specificity groups and MHC restriction. To flag known CMV, EBV, HIV or tissue antigen associations, CDR3 amino acid sequences were matched against VDJdb and McPAS-TCR. Pre-ART, post-ART and control groups were compared with Wilcoxon signed-rank tests and Holm-Bonferroni correction. In TCRdb, the immuneACCESS table is reduced to in-frame sequences with V and J assigned. These tables do not hold every clone; where another copy was compared, an unresolved V gene accounts for under half, and the others remain unexplained. The V and J calls and clone size are taken from that table; D and trimming were inferred from the DNA. The sample profile shows around 19,000 clones; 78% of them were found once. The top ten clones comprise roughly 13% of the sample.

The CDR3 runs 15 residues from the cysteine to the phenylalanine. Only CDR3 DNA remains: 45 bases, in frame from the first base. The germline V gene encodes CDR1 GTSNPN and CDR2 SVGIG (reference sequence). V sheds 6 bases and J sheds 2 bases, leaving 16 bases between their ends. Notes on this clone: The specificity of this receptor is unknown. Base qualities are missing; no much larger clone stands one base away.

The chain was built from TRBV30 and TRBJ2-2; the D element could tentatively be TRBD1 or TRBD2, as 6 bases agree for each. The material was unsorted PBMCs, obtained 0.3 years after starting antiretroviral therapy. The source is a woman aged 45-60 years with HIV. The CDR3 protein sequence reads: CACLARGLNTGELFF. In nucleotide form, the sequence is TGTGCCTGTCTGGCCCGGGGGCTTAACACCGGGGAGCTGTTTTTT.